This T cell receptor beta chain was documented in a study of cytomegalovirus exposure and HLA in healthy donors. A word on this clone: The antigen remains undetermined.

Each donor was healthy, and each was a bone marrow donor. Germline V lookup: CDR1 SGDLS, CDR2 YYNGEE. CDR3 size: 16 residues. The V and J ends lost 0 bases and 2 bases, in that order; junction bases with no gene match: 5. Study-wide results and caveats: A later analysis reportedly identified an Asian-associated ancestry cluster as carrying fewer N-insertions than the approximately 730-donor mean. Associated with HLA alleles at 0.05 false discovery rate in a later analysis were fewer than 20,000 TCR beta sequences.

The PCR ran on 60 Vbeta and 13 Jbeta primers. The assay was immunoSEQ multiplex PCR, and TCRdb's table has in-frame clones only and misses some. Reported are tens of thousands of clones; the ten largest clones contain approximately 6.8%. The rearrangement uses TRBV9 and TRBJ2-5, with 9 bases identical to TRBD2. Input material: PBMCs. This clonotype originated in a woman between 40 and 55 years old in good health and CMV-seronegative. The CDR3 spells CASSVGGGGAQETQYF. CDR3 bases: TGTGCCAGCAGCGTAGGAGGCGGGGGGGCACAAGAGACCCAGTACTTC.